Listed here are 11 T cell receptor beta chains from one sample, sequenced in a study of T cell responses to AZD1222 COVID-19 vaccine. Sequencing used immunoSEQ multiplex PCR; TCRdb keeps in-frame clones, though not all of them. The sample lists approximately 82,000 clones, more than 90% occurring once. The sequencing here drew on peripheral blood, taken on day 0 of AZD1222 vaccination. The source of these receptors is an adult in good health.

This chain joins TRBV10-3 and TRBJ1-5; D remains ambiguous. Trimming left V 0 bases short and J 4 bases short, with 7 bases between. The CDR3 totals 14 residues. CDR1 and CDR2 (germline): ENHRY, SYGVKD. CDR3 protein: CAISESKTNQPQHF. The CDR3 DNA is TGTGCCATCAGTGAGTCGAAGACGAATCAGCCCCAGCATTTT.

This clone occurred a few times. The chain is built from TRBV19 and TRBJ1-3; unclear D gene. CDR3 size: 14 residues. The germline V gene encodes CDR1 LNHDA and CDR2 SQIVND (reference sequence). V was cut by 9 bases and J by 4 bases, with 16 bases left in between. CDR3 coding DNA: TGTGCCAGCGGAACCATGGCATCGGGAAACACCATATATTTT. It is translated as CASGTMASGNTIYF.

The rearrangement uses TRBV4-1 and TRBJ2-1, with 12 bases that match TRBD1. Unmatched junction bases numbered 11, after V lost 1 base and J lost 10 bases. The CDR3 is made up of 17 amino acids. Per the germline V gene, CDR1 is MGHRA and CDR2 is YSYEKL. CDR3 amino acids: CASSQGAGQGAPREQFF. The CDR3 DNA sequence: TGCGCCAGCAGCCAAGGCGCGGGACAGGGGGCCCCCAGAGAGCAGTTCTTC.

This rearrangement joins TRBV29-1 to TRBJ2-1; TRBD1 agrees at 7 bases. Germline-derived CDR1 and CDR2 are SQVTM and ANQGSEA. V was pared by 5 bases and J by 7 bases, with 5 bases of the junction left unmatched. This CDR3 region has 12 residues. The CDR3: CSVKTGWNEQFF. The CDR3 DNA is TGCAGCGTTAAGACAGGGTGGAATGAGCAGTTCTTC.

J is TRBJ1-1 and V is TRBV12-5; D perhaps matches TRBD1 (5 bases). V lost 6 bases, J lost 1 base, and 9 bases lay in between. The CDR3 length is 13 residues. Germline lookup yields CDR1 LGHNT and CDR2 FRNRAP. DNA of the CDR3: TGTGCTAGTGGAAAGAGGGGGAACACTGAAGCTTTCTTT. This encodes CASGKRGNTEAFF. Together with reference TRBV12-5 and TRBJ1-1, the CDR3 gives the full variable domain: DARVTQTPRHKVTEMGQEVTMRCQPILGHNTVFWYRQTMMQGLELLAYFRNRAPLDDSGMPKDRFSAEMPDATLATLKIQPSEPRDSAVYFCASGKRGNTEAFFGQGTRLTVV.

J is TRBJ2-1 and V is TRBV28; 8 bases are shared with TRBD2. CDR3 size: 16 residues. Trimming removed 6 bases from V and 2 bases from J; junction bases left unmatched: 9. In germline, CDR1 is MDHEN, CDR2 SYDVKM. In nucleotides, the CDR3 is TGTGCCAGCAGCCTAGCTGCCGGGGGGGCCTACAATGAGCAGTTCTTC. Translating it yields CASSLAAGGAYNEQFF.

This chain uses TRBV11-2 with TRBJ1-4; D gene ambiguous. V lost 0 bases and J lost 7, with 9 bases in between. There are 14 residues in the CDR3. The germline CDR1 and CDR2 sequences are SGHAT and FQNNGV. The DNA of the CDR3 is TGTGCCAGCAGCTTAGAACGAGTAGGTGAAAAACTGTTTTTT. This encodes CASSLERVGEKLFF. The whole variable domain, remainder taken from reference TRBV11-2 and TRBJ1-4, is EAGVAQSPRYKIIEKRQSVAFWCNPISGHATLYWYQQILGQGPKLLIQFQNNGVVDDSQLPKDRFSAERLKGVDSTLKIQPAKLEDSAVYLCASSLERVGEKLFFGSGTQLSVL.

This chain links TRBV19 with TRBJ1-5, with D perhaps matching TRBD1 (6 bases). V was cut by 9 bases and J by 8 bases, with 20 bases left in between. This CDR3 is 14 amino acids long. Germline assignment: CDR1 LNHDA and CDR2 SQIVND (reference sequence). Here the CDR3 reads CASMTGWFVEPQHF. DNA for the CDR3: TGTGCCAGCATGACAGGCTGGTTCGTTGAGCCCCAGCATTTT. Together with reference TRBV19 and TRBJ1-5, the CDR3 gives the full variable domain: DGGITQSPKYLFRKEGQNVTLSCEQNLNHDAMYWYRQDPGQGLRLIYYSQIVNDFQKGDIAEGYSVSREKKESFPLTVTSAQKNPTAFYLCASMTGWFVEPQHFGDGTRLSIL.

Turning to this clone: The same CDR3 is also encoded by other DNA sequences in this sample. The rearrangement joins TRBV28 to TRBJ1-2, with D tentatively TRBD1 (5 bases). V shed 5 bases and J shed 8 bases, with 15 bases lying between them. This CDR3 is 13 amino acids long. The germline gives CDR1 MDHEN, CDR2 SYDVKM. This CDR3 reads CASSGDGLGGYTF. The CDR3 DNA reads TGTGCCAGCAGTGGGGACGGTCTCGGGGGCTACACCTTC.

Details on this clone: At one end, the junction sequence differs from germline, possibly due to a read error. V gene TRBV24-1 combines with J gene TRBJ1-2; 7 bases map to TRBD1. The CDR3 extends over 18 amino acids. Germline CDR1 reads KGHDR; CDR2 reads SFDVKD. The chain's CDR3 is CATSALAFGQGGDYGYTF. The DNA for the CDR3 is TGTGCCACCAGTGCTTTGGCTTTTGGGCAGGGGGGCGACTATGGCTACACCTTC.

The CDR3 loop is CASSDNNSPLHF. CDR3 nucleotides: TGTGCCAGCAGCGACAATAATTCACCCCTCCACTTT. V is TRBV9 and J is TRBJ1-6, with D unresolved. The CDR3 is 12 amino acids. In germline, CDR1 is SGDLS, CDR2 YYNGEE. Trimming took 3 bases from V and 5 from J, leaving 3 bases between them. Combining the CDR3 with reference TRBV9 and TRBJ1-6 gives the whole variable domain DSGVTQTPKHLITATGQRVTLRCSPRSGDLSVYWYQQSLDQGLQFLIQYYNGEERAKGNILERFSAQQFPDLHSELNLSSLELGDSALYFCASSDNNSPLHFGNGTRLTVT.